Below are 25 T cell receptor beta chains sequenced from a single sample in a study of T cell repertoires in cytomegalovirus infection (dated by TCRdb to about 2019). TCRdb records Illumina HiSeq 1500 as the sequencer. TCRdb handled the public reads itself, with Q25 trimming in fastp and clone calling in MiXCR, and kept productive beta chains. Rows are unified per CDR3 protein, each entry keeping the most common DNA and genes. This sample lists about 490,000 distinct CDR3 sequences; about 11% were detected once. The ten largest clones capture around 9.6% of the sample. Source material: PBMCs. The receptor source for this set is a human donor in good health (CMV status not recorded). Some clones in this sample may be carry-over from other donors' samples.

This clonotype was seen repeatedly, ten times or more. The chain couples TRBV12-3 or TRBV12-4 to TRBJ2-1; tentatively, D is TRBD2 (6 bases). The ends were cut back, 5 bases at V and 0 bases at J, with 14 bases in the middle. The CDR3 covers 16 residues. The CDR3 region has the DNA TGTGCCAGCAGTCGTCTAGCGTCTAGCTCCTACAATGAGCAGTTCTTC. Translated: CASSRLASSSYNEQFF.

At least ten counts were recorded for this clonotype. The J gene is TRBJ2-3, the V gene TRBV6-1; D is ambiguous. V was clipped by 6 bases and J by 6 bases, with 7 bases between them. CDR1 is MNHNS and CDR2 is SASEGT in the germline V gene. CDR3 size: 11 residues. This CDR3 is CASRRGDTQYF. The CDR3 DNA follows: TGTGCCAGCAGACGTGGCGATACGCAGTATTTT.

V is TRBV9 and J is TRBJ1-1, with D perhaps TRBD1 (6 bases). Deletions cut 0 bases from V and 7 bases from J, with 10 bases between. Germline loops: CDR1 SGDLS, CDR2 YYNGEE. This CDR3 spans 13 amino acids. The CDR3 sequence: CASSVEPDSEAFF. For the CDR3, the DNA is TGTGCCAGCAGCGTAGAACCGGACAGTGAAGCTTTCTTT.

Only a few counts were recorded for this clonotype. The chain recombines TRBV19 with TRBJ1-1; D ambiguous. The germline V gene encodes CDR1 LNHDA and CDR2 SQIVND (reference sequence). The CDR3 is made up of 11 amino acids. Trimming shortened V by 1 base and J by 11 bases, and 8 bases separated the two germline ends. Written as DNA, the CDR3 is TGTGCCAGTAGTATAGGCCCGAGGGCTTTCTTT. Translating gives CASSIGPRAFF.

This clonotype occurred many times. The CDR3 DNA is TGTGCCAGCAGCTTAGCGGCTAGCGGGTACAATGAGCAGTTCTTC. This gives the protein CASSLAASGYNEQFF. V is TRBV11-3 and J is TRBJ2-1; TRBD2 matches 8 bases. The CDR3 sequence is 15 residues long. Per the germline V gene, CDR1 is SGHNT and CDR2 is YENEEA. The V and J ends lost 1 base and 4 bases, in that order; junction bases with no gene match: 3.

The sample holds many counts of this clonotype. This sequence joins TRBV20-1 and TRBJ2-1; D possibly corresponds to TRBD1 (5 bases). With 5 bases removed from V and 6 bases from J, the gap between germline ends came to 17 bases. The CDR3 is 14 residues long. Per germline, CDR1 DFQATT and CDR2 SNEGSKA (reference sequence). This CDR3 reads CSAFGVDSPNEQFF. The CDR3 DNA reads as TGCAGTGCTTTTGGGGTAGACAGCCCCAATGAGCAGTTCTTC.

This clonotype was observed at least ten times. The chain combines TRBV7-8 with TRBJ1-2, with D maybe TRBD1 (5 bases). This CDR3 region has 14 residues. Germline V gene sequence: CDR1 SGHVS, CDR2 FQNEAQ. Trimming removed 0 bases from V and 3 bases from J, with 8 bases in between. CDR3 DNA sequence: TGTGCCAGCAGCTTAGCGAGGGGTGACTATGGCTACACCTTC. Translated, it gives CASSLARGDYGYTF.

This clonotype showed up just a few times. The chain employs TRBV20-1 and TRBJ1-1; 11 bases are a match to TRBD1. Germline V gene sequence: CDR1 DFQATT, CDR2 SNEGSKA (reference sequence). J gave up 7 bases and V 5 bases, and 6 bases lay outside the gene matches. The CDR3 has 13 residues. CDR3 in amino acids: CSAGGQGEGEAFF. CDR3 DNA sequence: TGCAGTGCTGGGGGACAGGGGGAGGGTGAAGCTTTCTTT.

This clonotype was seen a few times. The chain has TRBV27 and TRBJ2-2; 10 positions agree with TRBD2. Germline assignment: CDR1 MNHEY and CDR2 SMNVEV (reference sequence). The V segment lost 4 bases and the J segment 5 bases; nucleotides outside the gene matches: 13. This CDR3 has 18 residues. CDR3 bases: TGTGCCAGCAGTTCACCGACTAGCGGGCTCTCACGAACCGGGGAGCTGTTTTTT. This encodes CASSSPTSGLSRTGELFF.

This rearrangement joins TRBV6-6 to TRBJ1-4; D gene uncertain. The germline V gene encodes CDR1 MNHNY and CDR2 SVGAGI (reference sequence). V dropped 2 bases and J dropped 0 bases, with 7 bases sitting between them. The CDR3 runs 15 residues. The CDR3 coding sequence is TGTGCCAGCAGTTACAACCGAGCAACTAATGAAAAACTGTTTTTT. Its translation is CASSYNRATNEKLFF.

Ten or more counts support this clonotype. J is TRBJ2-1 and V is TRBV7-3, with 8 bases that match TRBD2. The CDR3 is 15 amino acids. CDR1 and CDR2 from the germline V gene are SGHTA and FQGTGA. The J segment lost 5 bases and the V segment lost 1 base, leaving 4 bases of the junction unmatched. As DNA, the CDR3 is TGTGCCAGCAGCTTAATCCGGGAGGGTCACAATGAGCAGTTCTTC. Protein sequence: CASSLIREGHNEQFF. The entire variable domain, with the rest obtained from reference TRBV7-3 and TRBJ2-1, is as follows: GAGVSQTPSNKVTEKGKYVELRCDPISGHTALYWYRQSLGQGPEFLIYFQGTGAADDSGLPNDRFFAVRPEGSVSTLKIQRTERGDSAVYLCASSLIREGHNEQFFGPGTRLTVL.

A few counts support this clonotype. This rearrangement joins TRBV19 to TRBJ2-1, with 12 bases lining up with TRBD2. The CDR3 sequence is 20 residues long. Per germline, CDR1 LNHDA and CDR2 SQIVND (reference sequence). Trimming at V came to 3 bases and at J to 0 bases, leaving 12 bases not matched to a gene. Here the CDR3 reads CASSMGLASGRASSYNEQFF. CDR3 sequence (DNA): TGTGCCAGTAGTATGGGGTTGGCTAGCGGGAGGGCCAGCTCCTACAATGAGCAGTTCTTC.

This clonotype turned up a few times. The chain combines TRBV5-1 with TRBJ2-7; D not certain. Between the trimmed V and J ends, which lost 7 bases and 0 bases, there was a span of 8 bases. This CDR3 has 12 amino acids. CDR1 and CDR2 from the germline V gene are SGHRS and YFSETQ. The CDR3 loop is CASGRVSYEQYF. In DNA, the CDR3 is TGCGCCAGCGGTCGGGTCTCCTACGAGCAGTACTTC.

This clonotype was seen repeatedly, ten times or more. The CDR3, as DNA: TGTGCCAGCAGCTCCGGTGCCCGGGTTGAGACCCAGTACTTC. Translated, it gives CASSSGARVETQYF. The chain couples TRBV7-2 to TRBJ2-5; D is undetermined. V lost 4 bases, J lost 5 bases, and 14 bases lay in between. The CDR3 has 14 residues. Germline loops: CDR1 SGHTA, CDR2 FQGNSA. The full variable domain, with the rest looked up from reference TRBV7-2 and TRBJ2-5, is GAGVSQSPSNKVTEKGKDVELRCDPISGHTALYWYRQSLGQGLEFLIYFQGNSAPDKSGLPSDRFSAERTGGSVSTLTIQRTQQEDSAVYLCASSSGARVETQYFGPGTRLLVL.

In this sample, this clonotype turned up many times. The chain employs TRBV7-3 and TRBJ2-7; D ambiguous. In germline, CDR1 is SGHTA, CDR2 FQGTGA. The CDR3 sequence is 12 residues long. V was cut by 4 bases and J by 4 bases, with 8 bases left in between. The CDR3 loop is CASSSNRYEQYF. CDR3 in DNA: TGTGCCAGCAGCTCCAACCGTTACGAGCAGTACTTC.

The chain recombines TRBV19 with TRBJ1-1; D not certain. Germline assignment: CDR1 LNHDA and CDR2 SQIVND (reference sequence). Deletions cut 6 bases from V and 4 bases from J, with 12 bases between. The CDR3 runs 13 residues. The CDR3, as DNA: TGTGCCAGTAGGCCTAGGTCGGGCACTGAAGCTTTCTTT. It is translated as CASRPRSGTEAFF.

This clonotype was seen a handful of times. This chain joins TRBV2 and TRBJ2-2, with D maybe TRBD2 (5 bases). This CDR3 comprises 16 residues. Germline V gene lookup returns CDR1 SNHLY and CDR2 FYNNEI. V lost 1 base and J lost 3, with 12 bases in between. The CDR3 loop reads CASSEERGPHTGELFF. CDR3 nucleotides: TGTGCCAGCAGTGAAGAAAGAGGGCCGCACACCGGGGAGCTGTTTTTT.

This clonotype has a handful of counts. This sequence joins TRBV11-2 and TRBJ1-1; 7 positions agree with TRBD1. This CDR3 has 14 residues. J lost 4 bases, V lost 0 bases, and 2 bases had no gene match. Germline V lookup: CDR1 SGHAT, CDR2 FQNNGV. CDR3 bases: TGTGCCAGCAGCTTAGATCCAGGGGGCACTGAAGCTTTCTTT. Its protein is CASSLDPGGTEAFF.

The gene calls are TRBV10-3 and TRBJ2-3; 8 bases are a match to TRBD2. CDR3 length equals 16 residues. Germline assignment: CDR1 ENHRY and CDR2 SYGVKD. V shed 0 bases and J 2 bases; nucleotides not matched to a gene: 4. The CDR3 DNA reads as TGTGCCATCAGTGAGTCAGGCGGGGGGTCCACAGATACGCAGTATTTT. It encodes CAISESGGGSTDTQYF.

This rearrangement joins TRBV30 to TRBJ1-1; D may be TRBD1 (5 bases). The CDR3 has 13 residues. V was cut by 2 bases and J by 3 bases, with 10 bases left in between. Germline V gene lookup returns CDR1 GTSNPN and CDR2 SVGIG (reference sequence). CDR3 amino acids: CAWSLQDYTEAFF. The DNA for the CDR3 is TGTGCCTGGAGTTTACAGGATTACACTGAAGCTTTCTTT.

CDR3 loop: CSAKRTGTYEQYF. CDR3 coding DNA: TGCAGTGCTAAAAGGACAGGGACCTACGAGCAGTACTTC. The chain has TRBV20-1 and TRBJ2-7, with 8 bases lining up with TRBD1. The V segment lost 4 bases and the J segment 2 bases; nucleotides outside the gene matches: 4. Germline assignment: CDR1 DFQATT and CDR2 SNEGSKA (reference sequence). The CDR3 has 13 residues.

The chain is built from TRBV30 and TRBJ1-2; D is unresolved. V lost 0 bases and J lost 6, with 8 bases in between. This CDR3 is 12 amino acids long. Per germline, CDR1 GTSNPN and CDR2 SVGIG (reference sequence). CDR3 in DNA: TGTGCCTGGAGTGTACCAGGCCATGGCTACACCTTC. This sequence encodes CAWSVPGHGYTF.

J is TRBJ2-1 and V is TRBV9; TRBD2 agrees at 10 bases. CDR3 length: 15 residues. The V segment lost 0 bases and the J segment 8 bases; nucleotides outside the gene matches: 5. CDR1 and CDR2 (germline): SGDLS, YYNGEE. For the CDR3, the DNA is TGTGCCAGCAGCGTAGGGGGGACTAGCGTGGATGAGCAGTTCTTC. Protein sequence: CASSVGGTSVDEQFF.

There are many counts of this clonotype. The chain is built from TRBV15 and TRBJ1-3; D unresolved. The CDR3 contains 11 residues. Germline CDR1 LNHNV, CDR2 YYDKDF (reference sequence). CDR3 sequence: CPFTKSWTIYF. The CDR3 bases are TGTCCATTTACAAAGAGTTGGACCATATATTTT.

This clonotype was recorded at least ten times. The chain links TRBV28 to TRBJ1-5; D possibly corresponds to TRBD1 (5 bases). Trimming removed 7 bases from V and 6 bases from J, with 19 bases in between. The CDR3 covers 15 residues. Germline V gives CDR1 MDHEN, CDR2 SYDVKM. The chain's CDR3 is CASTRTWGAVQPQHF. CDR3 in DNA: TGTGCCAGCACCAGGACCTGGGGCGCGGTTCAGCCCCAGCATTTT.